The text below deals with one TCR beta chain. Antigen unknown. Constant-segment primers were used for 5'RACE, and the resulting TCR alpha and TCR beta cDNA libraries carried sample barcodes and UMIs. TCRdb re-called the 5' RACE reads through MiXCR, storing one row per CDR3 protein. Found here are 450,000 to 700,000 distinct CDR3 sequences, over 15% of them singletons; the top ten hold around 11%. This sample is drawn from a study of T-cell memory formation after mild COVID-19. Study-wide results and caveats: Shrinking CD4+ clones were chiefly CM and EM; CD8+ ones were chiefly EMRA. Some responding clones appeared in pre-infection memory, suggesting cross-reactive memory joined. Among clones peaking at day 37 in the second wave, SARS-CoV-2 specificity remained unconfirmed.

This receptor was identified in an adult woman who had mild COVID-19 (a few samples of this study predate the infection). Cell type and time point are not known. Source material: PBMCs or a T cell subset sorted from them (not recorded which).

CDR3: CASRPQGFAEAFF. For the CDR3, the DNA is TGTGCCAGCAGACCACAGGGTTTCGCTGAAGCTTTCTTT. The chain couples TRBV27 to TRBJ1-1, with D possibly matching TRBD1 (6 bases). The CDR3 has 13 amino acids. The germline V and J ends were trimmed by 6 bases and 6 bases, with 14 bases remaining between them. The germline V gene encodes CDR1 MNHEY and CDR2 SMNVEV (reference sequence).